Sequencing of this T cell receptor beta chain was carried out in a study of cytomegalovirus exposure and HLA in healthy donors. The primer mix had 60 Vbeta and 13 Jbeta primers. Repertoires were generated with immunoSEQ multiplex PCR, while TCRdb's copy carries only in-frame clones and drops some. Of around 150,000 clones detected, more than 60% appear once; the ten largest clones hold around 1.8%. This CDR3 is 14 amino acids long. The germline CDR1 and CDR2 sequences are SGHDT and YYEEEE. Trimming took off 4 bases at V and 3 bases at J, with 10 bases between the two ends. The sample consisted of PBMCs. The chain joins TRBV5-6 to TRBJ1-4; D is ambiguous. This TCR was sampled from a male donor in good health and CMV-seronegative. The CDR3 region has the DNA TGTGCCAGCAGCCCGGGAGTATCTAATGAAAAACTGTTTTTT. Translating it yields CASSPGVSNEKLFF.